This T cell receptor (beta chain) was retrieved from a study of T cells in Graves' hyperthyroidism and ophthalmopathy. Study results and limitations: Researchers report that a 13 V-J model separated ophthalmopathy from stable hyperthyroidism.

Ten or more counts support this clonotype. Its antigen is not identified. RNA transcripts served as the template for amplifying TCR beta CDR3 regions. RT-PCR in the first round (using the HTBI primer set) targeted the TCR CDR3. A single record per CDR3 protein comes from TCRdb applying MiXCR to the multiplex PCR reads. The data contain fewer than 250,000 distinct CDR3 sequences, roughly 22% of them singletons. Germline V CDR1 and CDR2: GTSNPN, SVGIG (reference sequence). The CDR3 length is 12 residues. Between the trimmed V and J ends, which lost 4 bases and 11 bases, there was a span of 14 bases. This chain links TRBV30 with TRBJ2-2, with unresolved D. The material sequenced was blood. The clonotype was recovered from a woman between 35 and 50 years old with Graves' ophthalmopathy. The CDR3 loop is CAWTPEWGELFF. The DNA of the CDR3 is TGTGCCTGGACCCCGGAGTGGGGTGAGCTGTTTTTT.